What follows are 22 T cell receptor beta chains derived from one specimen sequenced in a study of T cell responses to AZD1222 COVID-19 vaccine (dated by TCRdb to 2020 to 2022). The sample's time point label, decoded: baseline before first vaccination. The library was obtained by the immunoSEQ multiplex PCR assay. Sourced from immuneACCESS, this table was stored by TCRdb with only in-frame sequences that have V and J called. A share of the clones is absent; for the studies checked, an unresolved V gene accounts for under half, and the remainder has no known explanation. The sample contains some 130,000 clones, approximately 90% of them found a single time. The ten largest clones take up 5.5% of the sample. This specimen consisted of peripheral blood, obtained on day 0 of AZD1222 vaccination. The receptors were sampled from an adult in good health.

As DNA, the CDR3 is TGCGCCAGCAGCGCGGATCAAGGTGGGCTCACTGAAGCTTTCTTT. This translates into CASSADQGGLTEAFF. V gene TRBV5-1 combines with J gene TRBJ1-1; D gene unclear. CDR1 SGHRS and CDR2 YFSETQ come from the germline V gene. V was cut by 4 bases and J by 4 bases, with 17 bases left in between. CDR3 length: 15 residues.

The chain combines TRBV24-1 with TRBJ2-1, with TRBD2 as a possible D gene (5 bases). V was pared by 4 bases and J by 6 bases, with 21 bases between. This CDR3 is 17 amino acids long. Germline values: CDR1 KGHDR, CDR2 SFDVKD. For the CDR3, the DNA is TGTGCCACCAGTGACTCCGAGCTAAGACGGAGCGGCAATGAGCAGTTCTTC. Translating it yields CATSDSELRRSGNEQFF.

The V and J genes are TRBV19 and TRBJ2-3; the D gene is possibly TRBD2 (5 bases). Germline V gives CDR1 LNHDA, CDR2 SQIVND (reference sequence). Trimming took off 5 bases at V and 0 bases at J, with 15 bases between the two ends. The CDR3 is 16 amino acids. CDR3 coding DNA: TGTGCCAGTAGTGCCCAATGGCGCGGGAGCACAGATACGCAGTATTTT. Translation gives CASSAQWRGSTDTQYF.

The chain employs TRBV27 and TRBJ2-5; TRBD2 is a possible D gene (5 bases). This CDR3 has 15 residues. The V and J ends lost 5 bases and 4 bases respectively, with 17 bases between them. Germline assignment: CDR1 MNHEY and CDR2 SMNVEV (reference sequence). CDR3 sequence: CASSMSGSPGETQYF. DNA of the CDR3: TGTGCCAGCAGTATGAGCGGTTCCCCCGGAGAGACCCAGTACTTC.

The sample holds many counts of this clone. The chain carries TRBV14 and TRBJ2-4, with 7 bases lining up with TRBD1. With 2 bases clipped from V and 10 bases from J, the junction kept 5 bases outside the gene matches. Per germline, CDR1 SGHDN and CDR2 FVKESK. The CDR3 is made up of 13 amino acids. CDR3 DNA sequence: TGTGCCAGCAGCCAAACGCAGGGGGAAATTCAGTACTTC. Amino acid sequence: CASSQTQGEIQYF.

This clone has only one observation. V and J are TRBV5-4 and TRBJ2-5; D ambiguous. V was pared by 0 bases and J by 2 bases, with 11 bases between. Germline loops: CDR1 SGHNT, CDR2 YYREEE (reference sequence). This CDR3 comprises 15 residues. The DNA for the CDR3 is TGTGCCAGCAGCTTGGGTGGTATGAGGCAAGAGACCCAGTACTTC. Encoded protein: CASSLGGMRQETQYF.

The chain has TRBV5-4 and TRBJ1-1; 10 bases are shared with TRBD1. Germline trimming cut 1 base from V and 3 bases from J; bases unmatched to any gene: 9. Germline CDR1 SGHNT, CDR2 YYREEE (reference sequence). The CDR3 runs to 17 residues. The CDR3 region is CASSLFAGQGIDTEAFF. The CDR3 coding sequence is TGTGCCAGCAGCTTGTTTGCGGGACAGGGGATCGACACTGAAGCTTTCTTT.

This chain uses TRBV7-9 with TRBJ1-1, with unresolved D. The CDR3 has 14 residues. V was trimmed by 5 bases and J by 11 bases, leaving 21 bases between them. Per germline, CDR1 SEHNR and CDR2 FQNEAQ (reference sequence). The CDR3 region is CASSLGVPSAEAFF. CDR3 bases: TGTGCCAGCAGCCTCGGCGTCCCATCCGCGGAGGCTTTCTTT.

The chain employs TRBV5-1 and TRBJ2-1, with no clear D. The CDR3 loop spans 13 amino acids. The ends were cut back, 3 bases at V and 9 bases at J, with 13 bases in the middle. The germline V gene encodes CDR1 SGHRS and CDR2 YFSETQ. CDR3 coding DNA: TGCGCCAGCAGCTCGCGACCAGTGGGTGAGCAGTTCTTC. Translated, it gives CASSSRPVGEQFF.

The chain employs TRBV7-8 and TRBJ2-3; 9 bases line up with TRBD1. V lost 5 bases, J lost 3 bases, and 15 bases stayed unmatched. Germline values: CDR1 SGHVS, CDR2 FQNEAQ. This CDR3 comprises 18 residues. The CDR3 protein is CASSTRTGVGGLTDTQYF. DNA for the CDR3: TGTGCCAGCAGCACAAGGACAGGGGTCGGGGGATTGACAGATACGCAGTATTTT.

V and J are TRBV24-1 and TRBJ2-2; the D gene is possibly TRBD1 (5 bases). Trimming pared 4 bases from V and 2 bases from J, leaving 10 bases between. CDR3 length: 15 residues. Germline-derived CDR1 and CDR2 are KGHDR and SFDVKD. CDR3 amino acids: CATSEQTVNTGELFF. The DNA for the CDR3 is TGTGCCACCAGTGAGCAGACAGTCAACACCGGGGAGCTGTTTTTT.

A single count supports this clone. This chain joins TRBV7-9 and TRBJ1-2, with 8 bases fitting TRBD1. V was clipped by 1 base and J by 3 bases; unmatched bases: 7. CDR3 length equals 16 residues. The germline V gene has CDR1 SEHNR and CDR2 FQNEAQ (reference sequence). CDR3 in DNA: TGTGCCAGCAGCTTAGAAGGACAGGGCCCTGACTATGGCTACACCTTC. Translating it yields CASSLEGQGPDYGYTF.

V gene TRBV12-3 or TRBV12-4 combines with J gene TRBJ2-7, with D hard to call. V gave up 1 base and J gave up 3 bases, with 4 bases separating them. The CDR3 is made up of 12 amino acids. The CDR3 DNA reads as TGTGCCAGCAGTTTAGATTACTACGAGCAGTACTTC. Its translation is CASSLDYYEQYF.

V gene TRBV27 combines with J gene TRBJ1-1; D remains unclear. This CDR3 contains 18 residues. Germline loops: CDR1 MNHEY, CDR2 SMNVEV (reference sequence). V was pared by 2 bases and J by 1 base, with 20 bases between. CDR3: CASSLPAGVGQRNTEAFF. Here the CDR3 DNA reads TGTGCCAGCAGTTTACCCGCCGGGGTCGGGCAGAGGAACACTGAAGCTTTCTTT.

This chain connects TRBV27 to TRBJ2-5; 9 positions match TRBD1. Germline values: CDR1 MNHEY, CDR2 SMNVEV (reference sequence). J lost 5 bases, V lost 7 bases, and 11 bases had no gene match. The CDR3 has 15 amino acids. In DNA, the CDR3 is TGTGCCAGCACCCCATCGACAGGGGGTTTGGAGACCCAGTACTTC. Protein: CASTPSTGGLETQYF.

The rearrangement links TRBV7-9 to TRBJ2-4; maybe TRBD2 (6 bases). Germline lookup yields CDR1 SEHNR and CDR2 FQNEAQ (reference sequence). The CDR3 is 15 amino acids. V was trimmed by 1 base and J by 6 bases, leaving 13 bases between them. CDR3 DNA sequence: TGTGCCAGCAGCTTAGGGGAGAGGGGAGGAAACATTCAGTACTTC. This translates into CASSLGERGGNIQYF.

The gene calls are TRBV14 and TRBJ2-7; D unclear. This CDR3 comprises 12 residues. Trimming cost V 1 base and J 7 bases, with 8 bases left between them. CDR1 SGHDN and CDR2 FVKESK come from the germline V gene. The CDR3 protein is CASSQGIKEQYF. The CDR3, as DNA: TGTGCCAGCAGCCAAGGTATTAAAGAGCAGTACTTC.

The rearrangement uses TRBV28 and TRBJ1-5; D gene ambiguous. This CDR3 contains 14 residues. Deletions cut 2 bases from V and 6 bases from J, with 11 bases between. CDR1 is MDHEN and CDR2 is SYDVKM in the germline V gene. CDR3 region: CASSLPLGGQPQHF. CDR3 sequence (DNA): TGTGCCAGCAGTTTACCCCTGGGAGGTCAGCCCCAGCATTTT.

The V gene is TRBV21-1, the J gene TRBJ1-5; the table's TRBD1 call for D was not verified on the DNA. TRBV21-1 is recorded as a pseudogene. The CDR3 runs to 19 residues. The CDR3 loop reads CASSKGNGQTPNSNQPQHF. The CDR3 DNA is TGTGCCAGCAGCAAAGGTAATGGACAGACTCCTAATAGCAATCAGCCCCAGCATTTT.

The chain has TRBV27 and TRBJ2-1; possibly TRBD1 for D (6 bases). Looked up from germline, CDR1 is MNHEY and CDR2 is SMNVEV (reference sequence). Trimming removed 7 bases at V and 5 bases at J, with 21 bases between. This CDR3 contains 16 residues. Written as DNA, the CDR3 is TGTGCCAGCACTGCCGACAGGTGGCGGAAACACAATGAGCAGTTCTTC. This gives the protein CASTADRWRKHNEQFF.

CDR3 coding DNA: TGTGCCAGCAGCTTAGACTTGACTAGCGGCTTTTACAATGAGCAGTTCTTC. As protein: CASSLDLTSGFYNEQFF. The gene calls are TRBV7-2 and TRBJ2-1, with TRBD2 matching 9 bases. CDR3 size: 17 residues. Germline loops: CDR1 SGHTA, CDR2 FQGNSA. The ends lost 1 base at V and 4 bases at J; junction bases unmatched: 8.

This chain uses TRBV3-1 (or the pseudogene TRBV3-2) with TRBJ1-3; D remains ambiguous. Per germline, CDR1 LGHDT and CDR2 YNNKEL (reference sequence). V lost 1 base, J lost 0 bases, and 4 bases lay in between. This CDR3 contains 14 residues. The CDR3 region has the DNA TGTGCCAGCAGCCAAGCCGTCTCTGGAAACACCATATATTTT. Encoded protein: CASSQAVSGNTIYF.